Listed below are T cell receptor beta chains from one sample, sequenced in a study of radiotherapy plus CTLA-4 blockade in lung cancer. Profiled with immunoSEQ multiplex PCR; TCRdb holds only in-frame clones, not every one. The repertoire holds 75,000 or so clones, around 73% seen once, with roughly 7% in the top ten. Material: peripheral blood, obtained from a patient treated with radiotherapy plus ipilimumab. The source is a human donor with non-small cell lung cancer who had a complete response to radiotherapy plus ipilimumab. CDR3s include the opening cysteine and the closing phenylalanine or tryptophan. D genes are given only for firm matches. The size field is filled for only some rows; it gives once, few, many or a size class.

abundance	v_gene	d_gene	j_gene	CDR3nt	CDR3aa
NA	TRBV11-2	NA	TRBJ1-2	TGTGCCAGCAGCTCCTGGGCCTCACCGCTGTATGGCTACACCTTC	CASSSWASPLYGYTF
NA	TRBV6-6	TRBD2	TRBJ2-7	TGTGCCAGCAGTTACACACCGCAGGGAGGGGAGGAGCAGTACTTC	CASSYTPQGGEEQYF
NA	TRBV7-2	TRBD1	TRBJ1-5	TGTGCCAGCAGCTTAGACGCGACAGGGGGACAGCCCCAGCATTTT	CASSLDATGGQPQHF
NA	TRBV11-3	NA	TRBJ1-3	TGTGCCAGCAGCTTAGAAGGGGGGACAAATACTGGAAACACCATATATTTT	CASSLEGGTNTGNTIYF
NA	TRBV6-5	TRBD2	TRBJ2-5	TGTGCCAGCAGTTACTCGAGCAGCGGGGGCAAAGAGACCCAGTACTTC	CASSYSSSGGKETQYF
NA	TRBV18	TRBD1	TRBJ2-5	TGTGCCAGCTCACCTAACAGGGGGCAGGCTCAAGAGACCCAGTACTTC	CASSPNRGQAQETQYF
NA	TRBV7-2	NA	TRBJ2-1	TGTGCCAGCAGCTTAAACAGGGAGTATGAGCAGTTCTTC	CASSLNREYEQFF
NA	TRBV11-3	TRBD1	TRBJ1-2	TGTGCCAGCAGCTTAGGAGGTCGACAGGGAATAAGTGGCTACACCTTC	CASSLGGRQGISGYTF
NA	TRBV2	NA	TRBJ1-6	TGTGCCAGCATCGTGACTCCAGGGCTTAATTCACCCCTCCACTTT	CASIVTPGLNSPLHF
NA	TRBV2	NA	TRBJ2-2	TGTGCCAGCAAGTACAGCGCGAACACCGGGGAGCTGTTTTTT	CASKYSANTGELFF
NA	TRBV15	NA	TRBJ1-4	TGTGCCACCAGCAGAGATCTAGTGGGTGAAAAACTGTTTTTT	CATSRDLVGEKLFF
once	TRBV4-1	NA	TRBJ1-5	TGCGCCAGCAGCCAGGGTTTGGGGAGAGATAGCAATCAGCCCCAGCATTTT	CASSQGLGRDSNQPQHF
NA	TRBV7-7	NA	TRBJ1-4	TGTGCTAGCAGCCGCGGGCCTCAGGAGCCCGATAAACTGTTTTTT	CASSRGPQEPDKLFF
NA	TRBV29-1	NA	TRBJ2-5	TGCAGCGTTGATAGACAGGGAGGGGAGACCCAGTACTTC	CSVDRQGGETQYF
NA	TRBV6-1	NA	TRBJ1-6	TGTGCCAGCAGTGAATGGGCAGGGATTTCACCCCTCCACTTT	CASSEWAGISPLHF
NA	TRBV7-2	NA	TRBJ2-1	TGTGCCAGCAGCTTCCCGCGGGGTTTAAGGAATGAGCAGTTCTTC	CASSFPRGLRNEQFF
NA	TRBV27	NA	TRBJ1-3	TGTGCCAGCAGTTCCGGGACTGGCTACTCTGGAAACACCATATATTTT	CASSSGTGYSGNTIYF
few	TRBV5-1	NA	TRBJ1-2	TGCGCCAGCAGCCACGAGCTAGGGTTGCAAGGCTACACCTTC	CASSHELGLQGYTF
NA	TRBV25-1	NA	TRBJ1-1	TGTGCCAGCAGTGGACGGACTGCCGTCCGGAACACTGAAGCTTTCTTT	CASSGRTAVRNTEAFF
NA	TRBV19	NA	TRBJ1-3	TGTGCCAGTAGTTCGTACCTGAACACCATATATTTT	CASSSYLNTIYF
NA	TRBV20-1	NA	TRBJ1-4	TGCAGTGCTAAAGAAAATGAAAAACTGTTTTTT	CSAKENEKLFF
NA	TRBV19	TRBD1	TRBJ1-2	TGTGCCAGTAGTGCGGGACAGGGGGCGGTTGGCTACACCTTC	CASSAGQGAVGYTF
few	TRBV5-1	NA	TRBJ1-1	TGCGCCAGCAGCTTGGGAGGGGACACTGAAGCTTTCTTT	CASSLGGDTEAFF